A selection of T cell receptor beta chains follows, all from one sample in a study of T-cell memory formation after mild COVID-19. TCRdb analysed the 5' RACE reads with MiXCR anew, one entry per CDR3 protein. The table lists roughly 550,000 distinct CDR3 sequences, about 20% of them singletons. The sequenced material came from PBMCs or a T cell subset sorted from them (not recorded which). All receptors come from an adult woman who had mild COVID-19 (a few samples of this study predate the infection). Cell type and time point are not known. CDR3s include the opening cysteine and the closing phenylalanine or tryptophan.

J | V | CDR3
TRBJ1-5 | TRBV6-1 | CASSEDDNQPQHF
TRBJ2-7 | TRBV18 | CASSPSAGSSYEQYF
TRBJ2-7 | TRBV4-2 | CASSHPLAGEVGEQYF
TRBJ2-7 | TRBV5-1 | CASSLSRDRRSYEQYF
TRBJ1-6 | TRBV5-1 | CASSFWGPNSPLHF
TRBJ2-7 | TRBV6-5 | CASSYSSSDEQYF
TRBJ2-1 | TRBV7-9 | CASSLDDAAGVVVEQFF
TRBJ2-1 | TRBV24-1 | CATSDSTSGSSAEQFF
TRBJ2-3 | TRBV5-1 | CASSSGLAEGDTQYF
TRBJ2-5 | TRBV7-6 | CASSSEKMETQYF
TRBJ1-1 | TRBV29-1 | CSLTGQGGMNTEAFF
TRBJ2-1 | TRBV6-1 | CASSLNRVGYNEQFF
TRBJ2-3 | TRBV7-2 | CASTRPGATDTQYF
TRBJ2-1 | TRBV24-1 | CATSDTASGRARRFRNDQFF
TRBJ1-1 | TRBV20-1 | CSARPRGRGTEAFF
TRBJ2-2 | TRBV7-3 | CASSLNFGTTNTGELFF
TRBJ2-7 | TRBV19 | CASSISLVYEQYF
TRBJ2-5 | TRBV11-2 | CASSPPRTPGAQYF